This entry lists 19 T cell receptor beta chains sequenced from one sample in a study of blood T cell repertoires in COVID-19. Some clones are missing from TCRdb's copy, which holds only in-frame ones; the method was immunoSEQ multiplex PCR. Here the sample spans roughly 310,000 clones, about nine tenths being singletons. Material: PBMCs or T cells enriched from blood (not recorded which). The origin of the receptors is a woman aged 40 to 50 who had recovered from COVID-19.

This chain uses TRBV11-2 with TRBJ1-2; no clear D. CDR1 SGHAT and CDR2 FQNNGV come from the germline V gene. The V end was cut by 7 bases, the J end by 2 bases, with 11 bases between. The CDR3 contains 13 residues. CDR3 loop: CASTRSDNYGYTF. CDR3 DNA: TGTGCCAGCACTAGGAGTGACAACTATGGCTACACCTTC.

This chain joins TRBV19 and TRBJ1-2, with 10 bases lining up with TRBD1. The CDR3 sequence is 16 residues long. The ends lost 3 bases at V and 4 bases at J; junction bases unmatched: 8. Germline CDR1 is LNHDA and CDR2 is SQIVND (reference sequence). CDR3 bases: TGTGCCAGTAGTATCGTAGGGACAGGGGATATCTATGGCTACACCTTC. Translating it yields CASSIVGTGDIYGYTF.

This clone was found a few times. V is TRBV29-1 and J is TRBJ1-2, with 9 bases that match TRBD1. Germline lookup yields CDR1 SQVTM and CDR2 ANQGSEA. CDR3 length: 16 amino acids. V lost 1 base and J lost 4; bases outside the gene matches: 10. This CDR3 is CSVEGDFTGGGYGYTF. DNA of the CDR3: TGCAGCGTTGAAGGGGATTTCACAGGGGGCGGCTATGGCTACACCTTC.

The rearrangement links TRBV6-1 to TRBJ2-3; no definite D call. Germline V gene sequence: CDR1 MNHNS, CDR2 SASEGT. This CDR3 region has 12 residues. The V end was cut by 3 bases, the J end by 6 bases, with 7 bases between. This chain's CDR3 is CASSELMDTQYF. As DNA, the CDR3 is TGTGCCAGCAGTGAGCTAATGGATACGCAGTATTTT.

The CDR3 region is CASSLGTEETQYF. CDR3 in DNA: TGTGCCAGCTCACTTGGGACAGAAGAGACCCAGTACTTC. The chain couples TRBV18 to TRBJ2-5, with 7 bases aligning to TRBD1. Unmatched junction bases numbered 2, after V lost 4 bases and J lost 3 bases. The CDR3 runs 13 residues. The V gene's germline CDR1 is KGHSH and CDR2 LQKENI.

This chain uses TRBV5-4 with TRBJ2-3; 8 nucleotides agree with TRBD2. The germline CDR1 and CDR2 sequences are SGHNT and YYREEE (reference sequence). CDR3 length: 16 amino acids. The V and J ends lost 4 bases and 2 bases, in that order; junction bases with no gene match: 9. The CDR3 region is CASSPRRGVHTDTQYF. The CDR3 DNA reads as TGTGCCAGCAGCCCACGGCGGGGGGTCCACACAGATACGCAGTATTTT.

This chain connects TRBV7-2 to TRBJ2-7, with TRBD2 matching 7 bases. V lost 5 bases and J lost 7; bases outside the gene matches: 17. The CDR3 contains 16 residues. Germline V CDR1 and CDR2: SGHTA, FQGNSA. The DNA of the CDR3 is TGTGCCAGCAGCGGCCCACTTGGCGGGAGCTCCGGTGAGCAGTACTTC. Amino acids: CASSGPLGGSSGEQYF. Based on the CDR3 plus reference TRBV7-2 and TRBJ2-7, the full variable domain is GAGVSQSPSNKVTEKGKDVELRCDPISGHTALYWYRQSLGQGLEFLIYFQGNSAPDKSGLPSDRFSAERTGGSVSTLTIQRTQQEDSAVYLCASSGPLGGSSGEQYFGPGTRLTVT.

V gene TRBV19 combines with J gene TRBJ2-5; 10 positions match TRBD2. Germline CDR1 reads LNHDA; CDR2 reads SQIVND (reference sequence). The length of the CDR3 is 15 residues. The trim removed 3 bases at V and 2 bases at J, leaving 3 bases unmatched. CDR3 nucleotides: TGTGCCAGTAGTATGGGTAGCGGGGGGCAAGAGACCCAGTACTTC. Translating it yields CASSMGSGGQETQYF.

In its sample, this clone was seen a few times. The chain is built from TRBV11-2 and TRBJ2-2; 7 nucleotides line up with TRBD2. The CDR3 has 14 amino acids. Germline CDR1 is SGHAT and CDR2 is FQNNGV. Trimming at V came to 4 bases and at J to 7 bases, leaving 6 bases not matched to a gene. The CDR3 bases are TGTGCCAGCAGCTATACTAGCGAGGTCGGGGAGCTGTTTTTT. As protein: CASSYTSEVGELFF.

The gene calls are TRBV7-2 and TRBJ2-7; TRBD2 matches 11 bases. CDR3 length: 19 amino acids. Germline lookup yields CDR1 SGHTA and CDR2 FQGNSA. Unmatched junction bases numbered 11, after V lost 1 base and J lost 0 bases. The CDR3 sequence is CASSLVLLASGGPSYEQYF. The CDR3 region has the DNA TGTGCCAGCAGCTTAGTCCTGCTGGCTAGCGGGGGGCCCTCCTACGAGCAGTACTTC.

The V and J genes are TRBV5-1 and TRBJ2-7, with D maybe TRBD1 (5 bases). There are 13 residues in the CDR3. Trimming took off 0 bases at V and 6 bases at J, with 10 bases between the two ends. The germline CDR1 and CDR2 sequences are SGHRS and YFSETQ. In DNA, the CDR3 is TGCGCCAGCAGCTTGGTGGCAGGGCCCGAGCAGTACTTC. It translates to CASSLVAGPEQYF.

The V call is TRBV2, the J call TRBJ2-7; D is unclear. Germline V gene lookup returns CDR1 SNHLY and CDR2 FYNNEI. This CDR3 spans 11 amino acids. The germline V and J ends were trimmed by 8 bases and 2 bases, with 7 bases remaining between them. The CDR3 spells CASEIAYEQYF. CDR3 sequence (DNA): TGTGCCAGCGAAATAGCCTACGAGCAGTACTTC.

The J gene is TRBJ2-5, the V gene TRBV6-6, with D perhaps matching TRBD2 (7 bases). Per the germline V gene, CDR1 is MNHNY and CDR2 is SVGAGI (reference sequence). Trimming stripped 5 bases from V and 9 bases from J, with 13 bases between. The CDR3 is 12 amino acids. DNA of the CDR3: TGTGCCAGCAGTACCCAAGGGGGGGCCCAGTACTTC. Translating gives CASSTQGGAQYF.

The CDR3 is CAWRQGAEKLFF. DNA of the CDR3: TGTGCCTGGAGACAGGGGGCTGAAAAACTGTTTTTT. This chain uses TRBV30 with TRBJ1-4; 9 nucleotides align to TRBD1. The CDR3 sequence is 12 residues long. The V gene end was trimmed by 3 bases and the J gene end by 7 bases; junction bases not matched to a gene: 0. Germline values: CDR1 GTSNPN, CDR2 SVGIG (reference sequence).

The V gene is TRBV4-3, the J gene TRBJ2-7, with 9 nucleotides matching TRBD1. The CDR3 sequence is 15 residues long. CDR1 is LGHNA, CDR2 YSLEER, per germline. The ends lost 0 bases at V and 2 bases at J; junction bases unmatched: 2. The CDR3 protein is CASSQDGTGTYEQYF. CDR3 coding DNA: TGCGCCAGCAGCCAAGACGGGACAGGGACCTACGAGCAGTACTTC.

The V and J genes are TRBV28 and TRBJ2-7; 7 bases are shared with TRBD1. CDR1 MDHEN and CDR2 SYDVKM come from the germline V gene. This CDR3 contains 15 residues. Germline trimming cut 3 bases from V and 6 bases from J; bases unmatched to any gene: 11. CDR3 DNA sequence: TGTGCCAGCAGTTTGGGTTCGACAGGGCGGATCGAGCAGTACTTC. Amino acids: CASSLGSTGRIEQYF.

The chain recombines TRBV30 with TRBJ1-4; 8 bases match TRBD1. This CDR3 is built from 13 residues. V lost 2 bases to trimming and J lost 7 bases; unmatched junction nucleotides: 3. The V gene's germline CDR1 is GTSNPN and CDR2 SVGIG (reference sequence). The CDR3 bases are TGTGCCTGGAGTATCGGACAGGGTGAAAAACTGTTTTTT. Its translation: CAWSIGQGEKLFF.

This clone was detected only a few times. The V call is TRBV6-6, the J call TRBJ2-7; 7 nucleotides match TRBD2. V lost 2 bases, J lost 3 bases, and 1 base stayed unmatched. There are 13 residues in the CDR3. Per germline, CDR1 MNHNY and CDR2 SVGAGI (reference sequence). The CDR3 loop reads CASSYAGDYEQYF. CDR3 nucleotide sequence: TGTGCCAGCAGTTACGCGGGAGACTACGAGCAGTACTTC.

V gene TRBV28 combines with J gene TRBJ1-2; 12 nucleotides align to TRBD1. V lost 5 bases, J lost 4 bases, and 5 bases stayed unmatched. The CDR3 totals 15 residues. The V gene's germline CDR1 is MDHEN and CDR2 SYDVKM. CDR3: CASSPPGQGAYGYTF. CDR3 bases: TGTGCCAGCAGTCCACCGGGACAGGGGGCCTATGGCTACACCTTC.